These 22 T cell receptor beta chains share one sample of origin, sequenced in a study of beta chain features in type 1 diabetes. As every portion of the isolated RNA was reverse transcribed, the sequencing read expressed TCRB transcripts. The table came from immunoSEQ multiplex PCR; TCRdb's copy has only in-frame clones and leaves some out. The sample holds some 270,000 clones, under 8.5% seen once. Sequenced material: central memory CD4+ T cells from blood. Every receptor here comes from a woman under 30 in good health.

This clone was counted only a few times. This may be a read error: a much more frequent sequence differs by one nucleotide. V is TRBV7-9 and J is TRBJ2-6; D remains ambiguous. Per the germline V gene, CDR1 is SEHNR and CDR2 is FQNEAQ (reference sequence). CDR3 length equals 13 residues. Trimming pared 0 bases from V and 3 bases from J, leaving 0 bases between. The CDR3 sequence: CASSLAGANVLTF. CDR3 DNA: TGTGCCAGCAGCTTAGCTGGGGCCAACGTCCTGACTTTC.

This clone was found a few times. The rearrangement uses TRBV10-3 and TRBJ1-2; a possible D gene is TRBD1 (5 bases). The CDR3 has 13 residues. CDR1 is ENHRY and CDR2 is SYGVKD in the germline V gene. V was pared by 2 bases and J by 5 bases, with 9 bases between. The CDR3 nucleotides are TGTGCCATCAGTGAGACTGGACAATATGGCTACACCTTC. Protein sequence: CAISETGQYGYTF.

In this sample, this clone turned up a few times. Other DNA sequences of this sample code for an identical CDR3. The chain combines TRBV11-2 with TRBJ2-2; D ambiguous. V was pared by 3 bases and J by 1 base, with 3 bases between. Per the germline V gene, CDR1 is SGHAT and CDR2 is FQNNGV. CDR3 length: 13 amino acids. In nucleotides, the CDR3 is TGTGCCAGCAGCTTTGTGAACACCGGGGAGCTGTTTTTT. It codes for CASSFVNTGELFF.

CDR3 DNA sequence: TGTGCCAGTAGTGAAAAGATAGCGGGCTACACCTTC. Its protein is CASSEKIAGYTF. The V gene is TRBV19, the J gene TRBJ1-2; D remains ambiguous. Looked up from germline, CDR1 is LNHDA and CDR2 is SQIVND (reference sequence). The CDR3 runs to 12 residues. V lost 5 bases and J 8 bases, leaving 12 bases between the germline ends.

V and J are TRBV14 and TRBJ1-2; no definite D call. CDR3 length: 14 amino acids. The germline V gene encodes CDR1 SGHDN and CDR2 FVKESK. The V end was cut by 3 bases, the J end by 4 bases, with 12 bases between. The chain's CDR3 is CASSQSGGVYGYTF. The CDR3 DNA is TGTGCCAGCAGCCAGAGCGGAGGTGTCTATGGCTACACCTTC.

The V and J genes are TRBV6-5 and TRBJ1-2; TRBD1 matches 11 bases. The V segment lost 2 bases and the J segment 5 bases; nucleotides outside the gene matches: 4. This CDR3 is 15 amino acids long. Germline loops: CDR1 MNHEY, CDR2 SVGAGI. CDR3 nucleotides: TGTGCCAGCAGTTACCAAGGACAGGGGGCTTATGGCTACACCTTC. This gives the protein CASSYQGQGAYGYTF.

The chain is built from TRBV18 and TRBJ2-7; 10 bases fit TRBD1. Germline V gene data show CDR1 as KGHSH and CDR2 as LQKENI. CDR3 length equals 14 residues. V lost 5 bases, J lost 3 bases, and 4 bases stayed unmatched. The CDR3 DNA is TGTGCCAGCTCATCCGGGACAGGGGACTACGAGCAGTACGTC. The encoded protein is CASSSGTGDYEQYV.

The rearrangement uses TRBV9 and TRBJ2-7; maybe TRBD2 (6 bases). This CDR3 comprises 17 residues. The V gene lost 4 bases and the J gene lost 0 bases, with 20 bases spanning the gap. Germline-derived CDR1 and CDR2 are SGDLS and YYNGEE. The CDR3, as DNA: TGTGCCAGCAGCCCCCACGGGGGAGCGGCGAGCTCCTACGAGCAGTACTTC. It encodes CASSPHGGAASSYEQYF.

CDR3 region: CASGQASYNSPLHF. DNA of the CDR3: TGTGCCAGTGGACAGGCGTCCTATAATTCACCCCTCCACTTT. This rearrangement joins TRBV28 to TRBJ1-6; TRBD1 matches 7 bases. The CDR3 is 14 residues long. The V and J ends lost 9 bases and 1 base, in that order; junction bases with no gene match: 3. In germline, CDR1 is MDHEN, CDR2 SYDVKM.

This clone was counted ten times or more. V gene TRBV28 combines with J gene TRBJ2-1; no clear D. The germline V gene encodes CDR1 MDHEN and CDR2 SYDVKM. This CDR3 comprises 13 residues. V was clipped by 9 bases and J by 4 bases, with 13 bases between them. CDR3 coding DNA: TGTGCCAGGGGTGTGAGTTTTTACAATGAGCAGTTCTTC. It yields the protein CARGVSFYNEQFF.

This clone has at least ten counts. The chain joins TRBV4-1 to TRBJ2-4; D gene ambiguous. Trimming removed 4 bases from V and 2 bases from J, with 15 bases in between. The CDR3 loop spans 16 amino acids. In germline, CDR1 is MGHRA, CDR2 YSYEKL. The CDR3 region has the DNA TGCGCCAGCAGCCTTCTCCCGAGCGTGACCAAAAACATTCAGTACTTC. Protein product: CASSLLPSVTKNIQYF.

V and J are TRBV27 and TRBJ2-3, with D possibly being TRBD1 (5 bases). There are 14 residues in the CDR3. Trimming shortened V by 5 bases and J by 2 bases, and 11 bases separated the two germline ends. Per germline, CDR1 MNHEY and CDR2 SMNVEV (reference sequence). For the CDR3, the DNA is TGTGCCAGCAGTCCTGGGGCCTACACAGATACGCAGTATTTT. Its protein is CASSPGAYTDTQYF.

This clone has just a few counts. The chain uses TRBV6-6 and TRBJ2-2, with D uncertain. The CDR3 consists of 13 residues. Trimming removed 6 bases at V and 2 bases at J, with 7 bases between. Per germline, CDR1 MNHNY and CDR2 SVGAGI (reference sequence). CDR3 sequence (DNA): TGTGCCAGCAGACCACCAAACACCGGGGAGCTGTTTTTT. Translation: CASRPPNTGELFF.

This clone was found many times. V is TRBV10-3 and J is TRBJ2-3; the D call may be TRBD1 or TRBD2 (5 bases each). This CDR3 spans 15 amino acids. V was pared by 8 bases and J by 3 bases, with 18 bases between. Germline V gene data show CDR1 as ENHRY and CDR2 as SYGVKD. CDR3 coding DNA: TGTGCCATCGGAAAAGGGACGGAAAGGACAGATACGCAGTATTTT. Translating gives CAIGKGTERTDTQYF.

This clone was seen a few times. J is TRBJ2-3 and V is TRBV2; TRBD1 aligns across 9 bases. This CDR3 comprises 15 residues. The trim removed 5 bases at V and 1 base at J, leaving 4 bases unmatched. Per germline, CDR1 SNHLY and CDR2 FYNNEI. The chain's CDR3 is CASSSRTGGTDTQYF. The CDR3 region has the DNA TGTGCCAGCAGTAGTCGGACAGGGGGCACAGATACGCAGTATTTT.

V is TRBV18 and J is TRBJ1-4; 7 bases line up with TRBD1. The CDR3 runs 13 residues. V lost 3 bases to trimming and J lost 5 bases; unmatched junction nucleotides: 0. Germline lookup yields CDR1 KGHSH and CDR2 LQKENI. The DNA for the CDR3 is TGTGCCAGCTCACCGGGACAGAATGAAAAACTGTTTTTT. Residues: CASSPGQNEKLFF.

The J gene is TRBJ2-1, the V gene TRBV9, with 10 bases lining up with TRBD2. Germline values: CDR1 SGDLS, CDR2 YYNGEE. This CDR3 spans 15 amino acids. Germline trimming cut 5 bases from V and 4 bases from J; bases unmatched to any gene: 6. The CDR3 nucleotides are TGTGCCAGCAGTGCGGGGACTAGCGCTTACAATGAGCAGTTCTTC. Encoded protein: CASSAGTSAYNEQFF.

CDR3: CASSSSSGYQETQYF. In nucleotides, the CDR3 is TGTGCCAGCAGCTCTTCCTCGGGGTACCAAGAGACCCAGTACTTC. This chain links TRBV9 with TRBJ2-5; TRBD2 might be the D (5 bases). CDR3 size: 15 residues. V was trimmed by 4 bases and J by 0 bases, leaving 13 bases between them. Germline V CDR1 and CDR2: SGDLS, YYNGEE.

At least ten counts were recorded for this clone. The rearrangement links TRBV4-1 to TRBJ1-2; 8 bases line up with TRBD1. V dropped 0 bases and J dropped 7; count of bases not matched to a gene: 4. The CDR3 spans 14 residues. Per germline, CDR1 MGHRA and CDR2 YSYEKL. The CDR3 spells CASSQDAGTGGYTF. DNA of the CDR3: TGCGCCAGCAGCCAAGATGCCGGGACAGGTGGCTACACCTTC.

This clone showed up just a few times. The chain has TRBV7-6 and TRBJ2-5, with 9 positions matching TRBD2. V was clipped by 5 bases and J by 2 bases; unmatched bases: 3. This CDR3 is built from 14 residues. CDR1 and CDR2 (germline): SGHVS, FNYEAQ. CDR3 in DNA: TGTGCCAGCAGCCTTAGCGGGGGACAAGAGACCCAGTACTTC. The encoded protein is CASSLSGGQETQYF.

This clone was recorded at least ten times. Other nucleotide sequences in the sample specify the same CDR3. The rearrangement joins TRBV5-1 to TRBJ2-5; D uncertain. This CDR3 has 13 residues. V dropped 0 bases and J dropped 2 bases, with 5 bases sitting between them. Germline V CDR1 and CDR2: SGHRS, YFSETQ. The CDR3, as DNA: TGCGCCAGCAGCTTGGGGGTACAAGAGACCCAGTACTTC. The encoded protein is CASSLGVQETQYF. The variable domain in full, with the rest retrieved from reference TRBV5-1 and TRBJ2-5, is KAGVTQTPRYLIKTRGQQVTLSCSPISGHRSVSWYQQTPGQGLQFLFEYFSETQRNKGNFPGRFSGRQFSNSRSEMNVSTLELGDSALYLCASSLGVQETQYFGPGTRLLVL.

The rearrangement joins TRBV15 to TRBJ2-3, with 10 bases that match TRBD2. This CDR3 is built from 16 residues. Per the germline V gene, CDR1 is LNHNV and CDR2 is YYDKDF (reference sequence). V shed 5 bases and J 4 bases; nucleotides not matched to a gene: 9. CDR3 region: CATSFMASGSADTQYF. Here the CDR3 DNA reads TGTGCCACCAGCTTTATGGCTAGCGGGAGTGCAGATACGCAGTATTTT.